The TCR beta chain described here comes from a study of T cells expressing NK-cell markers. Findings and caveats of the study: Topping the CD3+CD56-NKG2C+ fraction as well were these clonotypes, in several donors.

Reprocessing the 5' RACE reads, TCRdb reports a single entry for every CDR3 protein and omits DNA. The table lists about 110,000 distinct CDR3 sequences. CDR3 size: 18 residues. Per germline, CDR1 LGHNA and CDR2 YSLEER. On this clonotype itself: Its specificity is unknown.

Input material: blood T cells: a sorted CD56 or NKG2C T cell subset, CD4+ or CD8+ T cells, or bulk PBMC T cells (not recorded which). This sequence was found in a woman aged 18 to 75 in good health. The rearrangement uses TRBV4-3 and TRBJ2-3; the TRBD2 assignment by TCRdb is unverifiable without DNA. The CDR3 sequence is CASSPRFRLAGITDTQYF.